What follows is one T cell receptor (beta chain) and its context. Its antigen is as yet unknown. Through a sample-barcoded 5' primer and a J-beta primer mix, a second PCR was run for roughly 6 to 12 cycles. TCRdb itself ran the 5' RACE reads through MiXCR, one entry per CDR3 protein. Of around 800,000 distinct CDR3 sequences listed, under 45% are singletons. The data derive from a study of blood T cells in healthy people across ages. V was pared by 5 bases and J by 4 bases, with 10 bases of the junction left unmatched. Germline lookup yields CDR1 SSHAT and CDR2 FNYEAQ (reference sequence). This CDR3 region has 17 residues. Whole-study results and caveats: Diversity estimates drawn from one million T cells were deemed underestimates.

The chain couples TRBV7-7 to TRBJ2-1; 11 bases map to TRBD2. What was sequenced was blood. The sequence derives from a man between 60 and 75 years old in good health. Here the CDR3 reads CASSPRRTSGSYNEQFF. The CDR3, as DNA: TGTGCCAGCAGCCCCCGGAGGACTAGCGGGTCATACAATGAGCAGTTCTTC.